This TCR beta chain was captured in a study of shared clonotypes between healthy human individuals. Overall study: Three plates each covered CD4 naive and memory; CD8 naive two, CD8 memory one.

Germline values: CDR1 SEHNR, CDR2 FQNEAQ (reference sequence). Losses at the gene ends were 4 bases for V and 4 bases for J; bases not matched to a gene: 11. The CDR3 is made up of 18 amino acids. The donors, healthy adults who were HIV-negative, had experienced no recent acute infections or vaccinations. This clone appeared a single time. The assay was run at deep level. Per the original methods: Junction-only sequences without quality scores came from ImmunoSEQ, so filtering differed. TCRdb's table, derived via immunoSEQ multiplex PCR, lists solely in-frame clones and lacks some. The V and J calls and clone size come from that table; D and trimming were worked out from the DNA. Of about 770,000 clones in the sample, approximately 72% were seen once.

The sequenced material came from memory CD4+ T cells sorted from blood. Noted subset: CD45RA-negative fraction. The chain uses TRBV7-9 and TRBJ1-6; TRBD1 aligns across 9 bases. The receptor's source is a woman aged 25 to 45 in good health. The CDR3 protein is CASSSSPGQGLYNSPLHF. The CDR3 DNA follows: TGTGCCAGCAGCTCCTCTCCGGGACAGGGCTTGTATAATTCACCCCTCCACTTT.